This TCR beta chain was captured by sequencing in a study of blood T cell repertoires in COVID-19. In the study overall: Sites in the United States, Italy and Spain provided acute and convalescent COVID-19 samples. PBMCs, B-cell-depleted T cells, or T cells provided the cDNA or gDNA that made up the material.

In the authors' methods: Amplification from reference gene primers served as the basis for estimated nucleated cell counts. Using immunoSEQ multiplex PCR, the repertoire was profiled, and TCRdb retains in-frame clones only, with some absent. The DNA was the basis for D and trimming; V, J and clone size are from that table. The data contain about 210,000 clones, 85% to 90% of them singletons. The specimen sequenced was peripheral blood. The receptor comes from a man aged 55 to 70 who had recovered from COVID-19.

CDR3 protein: CASSLFQAYEQFF. Here the CDR3 DNA reads TGTGCCAGCAGCTTATTTCAGGCCTATGAGCAGTTCTTC. This sequence joins TRBV7-9 and TRBJ2-1, with D unclear. CDR1 is SEHNR, CDR2 FQNEAQ, per germline (reference sequence). The CDR3 consists of 13 residues. Trimming shortened V by 2 bases and J by 8 bases, and 10 bases separated the two germline ends.